These 6 T cell receptor beta chains were sequenced from one sample in a study of T-cell reconstitution after alpha-beta-depleted transplantation in children. Unique molecular identifiers featured in how the TCRbeta library was prepared. Each CDR3 protein is one row after TCRdb ran MiXCR on the PCR reads. This table holds a few hundred thousand distinct CDR3 sequences, about 9.4% found once. This specimen was PBMCs from the stem cell graft donor, taken from the stem cell graft. The receptors originated from a human donor who donated a stem cell graft to a child with acute lymphoblastic leukemia.

This clonotype was counted at least ten times. In DNA form, the CDR3 reads TGTGCCATCAGTGAAGGTCTAGTGGGAAACTACGGAAACACCATATATTTT. This gives the protein CAISEGLVGNYGNTIYF. This chain joins TRBV10-3 and TRBJ1-3; D unclear. CDR3 length: 17 residues. In germline, CDR1 is ENHRY, CDR2 SYGVKD. V was trimmed by 3 bases and J by 4 bases, leaving 19 bases between them.

This clonotype was counted many times. V gene TRBV5-1 combines with J gene TRBJ2-3, with unresolved D. With 2 bases removed from V and 5 bases from J, the gap between germline ends came to 9 bases. This CDR3 is built from 13 residues. Germline V gene data show CDR1 as SGHRS and CDR2 as YFSETQ. The CDR3 DNA reads TGCGCCAGCAGCTTCCAGGTCGGAGATACGCAGTATTTT. Encoded protein: CASSFQVGDTQYF.

V gene TRBV14 combines with J gene TRBJ2-7, with TRBD2 matching 12 bases. From germline, CDR1 is SGHDN and CDR2 FVKESK. There are 16 residues in the CDR3. V lost 3 bases to trimming and J lost 6 bases; unmatched junction nucleotides: 9. The CDR3 loop is CASSQPLTSGRFEQYF. The CDR3 DNA is TGTGCCAGCAGCCAGCCGTTGACTAGCGGGAGATTCGAGCAGTACTTC.

This clonotype was detected only a few times. This chain joins TRBV15 and TRBJ2-7, with a tentative D call TRBD1 (6 bases). The germline CDR1 and CDR2 sequences are LNHNV and YYDKDF (reference sequence). The V end lost 1 base, the J end lost 3 bases, and 16 bases lay between the germline ends. The CDR3 is made up of 16 amino acids. In DNA form, the CDR3 reads TGTGCCACCAGCAGAGGGTGGAAACTAGGGGGCTACGAGCAGTACTTC. Protein product: CATSRGWKLGGYEQYF.

The V gene is TRBV7-9, the J gene TRBJ2-2; no clear D gene. The CDR3 runs 15 residues. The germline V and J ends were trimmed by 3 bases and 1 base, with 9 bases remaining between them. The V gene's germline CDR1 is SEHNR and CDR2 FQNEAQ (reference sequence). For the CDR3, the DNA is TGTGCCAGCAGCTTGCTAGTGGGGAACACCGGGGAGCTGTTTTTT. It encodes CASSLLVGNTGELFF.

Ten or more counts support this clonotype. The rearrangement uses TRBV20-1 and TRBJ2-2; 10 nucleotides align to TRBD2. V shed 1 base and J 2 bases; nucleotides not matched to a gene: 7. The CDR3 covers 17 residues. CDR1 DFQATT and CDR2 SNEGSKA come from the germline V gene (reference sequence). The CDR3 here is CSARGAGGPDNTGELFF. CDR3 sequence (DNA): TGCAGTGCTAGAGGAGCGGGAGGGCCGGATAACACCGGGGAGCTGTTTTTT.